Following are 27 T cell receptor beta chains from one sample sequenced in a study. TCRdb itself ran the RT-PCR reads through MiXCR, one entry per CDR3 protein. The data contain hundreds of thousands of distinct CDR3 sequences, around 14% of them seen just once; the ten biggest clones take up around 3.3%. Sequenced sample: memory CD4+ T cells from blood. The receptors originated from a female donor in good health, serving as a healthy control.

The chain is built from TRBV6-1 and TRBJ2-1, with D possibly TRBD2 on 6 matching bases. The CDR3 is 15 residues long. Germline values: CDR1 MNHNS, CDR2 SASEGT. V was pared by 7 bases and J by 3 bases, with 16 bases between. The CDR3 is CASTPGLASYNEQFF. CDR3 nucleotides: TGTGCCAGCACCCCGGGGCTAGCGAGCTACAATGAGCAGTTCTTC.

This clonotype has only one observation. This may stem from a read error, because a much larger clone lies one nucleotide away. V usage is TRBV5-1 and J usage is TRBJ2-1; a possible D gene is TRBD1 (6 bases). Germline V CDR1 and CDR2: SGHRS, YFSETQ. This CDR3 is 14 amino acids long. In DNA, the CDR3 is TGCGCCAGCAGCTCGGGACAAACTTACAATGAGCGGTTCTTC. This encodes CASSSGQTYNERFF.

As for this clonotype: The junction shows a germline mismatch at one end, possibly a read error. V is TRBV5-4 and J is TRBJ1-6, with a weak D call TRBD1 (5 bases). The germline V gene encodes CDR1 SGHNT and CDR2 YYREEE (reference sequence). CDR3 size: 15 residues. In DNA form, the CDR3 reads TGTGCCAGCAGCTCCGTAGGGGCTTTGAATTTACCCCTCCACTTT. As protein: CASSSVGALNLPLHF.

This clonotype was seen many times. V gene TRBV12-3 or TRBV12-4 combines with J gene TRBJ1-5, with D maybe TRBD1 (5 bases). The CDR3 is 14 residues long. Trimming stripped 8 bases from V and 5 bases from J, with 16 bases between. The CDR3 region is CASGNRDPHQPQHF. Written as DNA, the CDR3 is TGTGCCAGCGGAAACCGGGACCCCCATCAGCCCCAGCATTTT.

In its sample, this clonotype was seen many times. This chain links TRBV18 with TRBJ2-1; no definite D call. V dropped 3 bases and J dropped 6 bases, with 9 bases sitting between them. Looked up from germline, CDR1 is KGHSH and CDR2 is LQKENI. The CDR3 is 13 residues long. The CDR3 spells CASSPSPLNEQFF. CDR3 coding DNA: TGTGCCAGCTCACCTTCCCCGCTCAATGAGCAGTTCTTC.

This clonotype was found a few times. CDR3 amino acids: CASSLLNSNTEAFF. The CDR3 coding sequence is TGTGCCAGCAGCTTACTCAATTCGAACACTGAAGCTTTCTTT. The chain recombines TRBV7-2 with TRBJ1-1; no clear D. Trimming stripped 2 bases from V and 1 base from J, with 8 bases between. The germline V gene has CDR1 SGHTA and CDR2 FQGNSA. This CDR3 is 14 amino acids long.

The chain couples TRBV11-1 to TRBJ2-1; 11 bases match TRBD2. Germline CDR1 reads SGHAT; CDR2 reads FQDESV (reference sequence). The junction had 20 bases not matched to a gene; V was cut back by 5 bases and J by 8 bases. The CDR3 is 19 amino acids. CDR3 sequence reads: CASSLPREVAGGPSHEQFF. CDR3 sequence (DNA): TGTGCCAGCAGCCTCCCCCGGGAGGTAGCGGGAGGGCCAAGTCATGAGCAGTTCTTC. The full variable domain, in which reference TRBV11-1 and TRBJ2-1 provide the parts outside the CDR3, is EAEVAQSPRYKITEKSQAVAFWCDPISGHATLYWYRQILGQGPELLVQFQDESVVDDSQLPKDRFSAERLKGVDSTLKIQPAELGDSAMYLCASSLPREVAGGPSHEQFFGPGTRLTVL.

This clonotype was observed a handful of times. This sequence joins TRBV20-1 and TRBJ2-7, with TRBD1 as a possible D gene (6 bases). Germline values: CDR1 DFQATT, CDR2 SNEGSKA (reference sequence). Trimming left V 5 bases short and J 6 bases short, with 20 bases between. The CDR3 totals 14 residues. Here the CDR3 DNA reads TGCAGTGCTGGTGGGGTCGGGACAATTGGCGAGCAGTACTTC. Its translation is CSAGGVGTIGEQYF.

The chain couples TRBV12-3 or TRBV12-4 to TRBJ1-6, with D perhaps TRBD1 (6 bases). The CDR3 consists of 14 residues. Trimming pared 5 bases from V and 10 bases from J, leaving 15 bases between. The CDR3, as DNA: TGTGCCAGCAGTCTCCAACAGGGAACCTCACCCCTCCACTTT. The encoded protein is CASSLQQGTSPLHF.

There are a few counts of this clonotype. The chain joins TRBV6-6 to TRBJ1-6; D is unresolved. Germline V gives CDR1 MNHNY, CDR2 SVGAGI (reference sequence). V dropped 3 bases and J dropped 9 bases, with 12 bases sitting between them. The CDR3 runs 14 residues. The CDR3 bases are TGTGCCAGCAGTTATGCAGAAACCCCTTCACCCCTCCACTTT. Its protein product is CASSYAETPSPLHF.

There are many counts of this clonotype. The chain employs TRBV20-1 and TRBJ2-7; D is perhaps TRBD1 or TRBD2 (5 bases each). The germline gives CDR1 DFQATT, CDR2 SNEGSKA (reference sequence). Deletions cut 6 bases from V and 5 bases from J, with 20 bases between. The CDR3 is made up of 14 amino acids. CDR3 DNA: TGCAGTGCCCGACCCCCAATCGGGACGAACGAGCAGTACTTC. Protein: CSARPPIGTNEQYF.

This clonotype occurred a few times. The chain uses TRBV7-2 and TRBJ1-1; no clear D. CDR1 is SGHTA and CDR2 is FQGNSA in the germline V gene. The V gene lost 0 bases and the J gene lost 0 bases, with 8 bases spanning the gap. The CDR3 extends over 15 amino acids. The CDR3 bases are TGTGCCAGCAGCTTAGCAGGCGGAATGAACACTGAAGCTTTCTTT. This codes for CASSLAGGMNTEAFF.

A few counts support this clonotype. As DNA, the CDR3 is TGTGCCAGCAGCGTAGGTTCATTTGTTAATTCACCCCTCCACTTT. Its translation: CASSVGSFVNSPLHF. V gene TRBV9 combines with J gene TRBJ1-6; D remains unclear. The V gene lost 0 bases and the J gene lost 6 bases, with 10 bases spanning the gap. The CDR3 extends over 15 amino acids. Germline assignment: CDR1 SGDLS and CDR2 YYNGEE.

The gene calls are TRBV9 and TRBJ2-1; no definite D call. CDR1 is SGDLS, CDR2 YYNGEE, per germline. The V end was cut by 5 bases, the J end by 4 bases, with 10 bases between. There are 13 residues in the CDR3. The CDR3 sequence: CASSAERYNEQFF. The CDR3 nucleotides read TGTGCCAGCAGTGCGGAACGATACAATGAGCAGTTCTTC.

V gene TRBV4-1 combines with J gene TRBJ1-4, with 7 bases aligning to TRBD1. The CDR3 has 16 residues. V gave up 2 bases and J gave up 13 bases; unmatched junction bases: 16. Germline V gene sequence: CDR1 MGHRA, CDR2 YSYEKL. CDR3 nucleotide sequence: TGCGCCAGCAGCCAAAGATCAGGGGACAGCCCTTCGGGACTGTTTTTT. This sequence encodes CASSQRSGDSPSGLFF.

In its sample, this clonotype was seen many times. This sequence joins TRBV7-2 and TRBJ1-6; D is possibly TRBD1 (5 bases). Germline CDR1 is SGHTA and CDR2 is FQGNSA. Between the trimmed V and J ends, which lost 4 bases and 5 bases, there was a span of 18 bases. The CDR3 totals 17 residues. The CDR3 here is CASSSPRGDRNNSPLHF. In nucleotides, the CDR3 is TGTGCCAGCAGCTCCCCCCGCGGCGACAGAAATAATTCACCCCTCCACTTT.

V and J are TRBV3-1 and TRBJ2-7, with D maybe TRBD2 (6 bases). The CDR3 is 15 residues long. Germline V gene sequence: CDR1 LGHDT, CDR2 YNNKEL (reference sequence). With 4 bases removed from V and 5 bases from J, the gap between germline ends came to 18 bases. In DNA, the CDR3 is TGTGCCAGCAGCCGCCTTGGTAGCGGAGAGGACGAGCAGTACTTC. Encoded protein: CASSRLGSGEDEQYF.

The chain has TRBV20-1 and TRBJ1-2; 8 bases match TRBD1. From germline, CDR1 is DFQATT and CDR2 SNEGSKA (reference sequence). V shed 5 bases and J 7 bases; nucleotides not matched to a gene: 15. The CDR3 spans 15 residues. The CDR3 loop is CSASGTGAYAGGYTF. The CDR3 DNA reads TGCAGTGCTTCCGGGACAGGAGCTTATGCGGGTGGCTACACCTTC.

This clonotype was seen ten or more times. V gene TRBV10-3 combines with J gene TRBJ1-5; D is unresolved. The CDR3 sequence is 14 residues long. Trimming left V 6 bases short and J 0 bases short, with 9 bases between. CDR1 is ENHRY, CDR2 SYGVKD, per germline. The chain's CDR3 is CAIRGDYSNQPQHF. The CDR3, as DNA: TGTGCCATCAGGGGCGATTATAGCAATCAGCCCCAGCATTTT.

There are many counts of this clonotype. The chain combines TRBV28 with TRBJ2-1, with D unclear. Trimming cost V 2 bases and J 9 bases, with 8 bases left between them. This CDR3 region has 12 residues. Germline CDR1 MDHEN, CDR2 SYDVKM. Here the CDR3 reads CASSLIRSEQFF. The DNA of the CDR3 is TGTGCCAGCAGTTTAATCAGGTCTGAGCAGTTCTTC.

V is TRBV7-2 and J is TRBJ2-1; tentatively, D is TRBD1 (6 bases). V was clipped by 5 bases and J by 10 bases, with 21 bases between them. Looked up from germline, CDR1 is SGHTA and CDR2 is FQGNSA. The CDR3 sequence is 15 residues long. As DNA, the CDR3 is TGTGCCAGCAGCCGCGGAATGGGGGCTTTCGACGAGCAGTTCTTC. Translated: CASSRGMGAFDEQFF.

This clonotype was recorded a few times. The V and J genes are TRBV20-1 and TRBJ2-7; 10 bases fit TRBD1. Germline loops: CDR1 DFQATT, CDR2 SNEGSKA (reference sequence). The CDR3 contains 14 residues. V shed 5 bases and J 7 bases; nucleotides not matched to a gene: 11. The CDR3 bases are TGCAGTGCTGGCCGGGACAGGGGCTTCAGGGAGCAGTACTTC. Translation: CSAGRDRGFREQYF.

There are a few counts of this clonotype. The chain recombines TRBV9 with TRBJ1-2, with D hard to call. Deletions cut 4 bases from V and 4 bases from J, with 17 bases between. The CDR3 is made up of 15 amino acids. Per germline, CDR1 SGDLS and CDR2 YYNGEE. The CDR3 DNA reads as TGTGCCAGCAGCCCCATGGCCCCAGGATCCTATGGCTACACCTTC. Amino acid sequence: CASSPMAPGSYGYTF.

This clonotype was detected only a few times. This chain connects TRBV12-3 or TRBV12-4 to TRBJ1-1; D uncertain. The V and J ends lost 4 bases and 2 bases respectively, with 14 bases between them. The CDR3 length is 15 residues. The CDR3 reads CASSSRREGNTEAFF. The CDR3 coding sequence is TGTGCCAGCAGTTCCCGCCGGGAGGGTAACACTGAAGCTTTCTTT.

This chain joins TRBV12-3 or TRBV12-4 and TRBJ2-3; maybe TRBD2 (6 bases). Trimming stripped 5 bases from V and 14 bases from J, with 23 bases between. The CDR3 has 14 residues. CDR3 region: CASSPGGAQVVWYF. Here the CDR3 DNA reads TGTGCCAGCAGTCCCGGCGGGGCCCAGGTGGTTTGGTATTTT.

This clonotype was observed a few times. V and J are TRBV18 and TRBJ1-1; D is possibly TRBD1 (5 bases). This CDR3 contains 14 residues. Germline V gene lookup returns CDR1 KGHSH and CDR2 LQKENI. The germline V and J ends were trimmed by 3 bases and 7 bases, with 15 bases remaining between them. The CDR3 spells CASSPGDRRGEAFF. As DNA, the CDR3 is TGTGCCAGCTCACCGGGTGATAGGAGGGGTGAAGCTTTCTTT. The complete variable domain, with remaining parts taken from reference TRBV18 and TRBJ1-1, reads NAGVMQNPRHLVRRRGQEARLRCSPMKGHSHVYWYRQLPEEGLKFMVYLQKENIIDESGMPKERFSAEFPKEGPSILRIQQVVRGDSAAYFCASSPGDRRGEAFFGQGTRLTVV.

This clonotype appeared a few times. CDR3 in amino acids: CASRRHRDNGYTF. The CDR3 DNA reads as TGTGCCAGCAGACGACATCGGGACAATGGCTACACCTTC. The chain recombines TRBV7-2 with TRBJ1-2; a weak D match, TRBD1 (6 bases). V was trimmed by 6 bases and J by 6 bases, leaving 14 bases between them. Germline CDR1 and CDR2: SGHTA and FQGNSA. The length of the CDR3 is 13 residues.